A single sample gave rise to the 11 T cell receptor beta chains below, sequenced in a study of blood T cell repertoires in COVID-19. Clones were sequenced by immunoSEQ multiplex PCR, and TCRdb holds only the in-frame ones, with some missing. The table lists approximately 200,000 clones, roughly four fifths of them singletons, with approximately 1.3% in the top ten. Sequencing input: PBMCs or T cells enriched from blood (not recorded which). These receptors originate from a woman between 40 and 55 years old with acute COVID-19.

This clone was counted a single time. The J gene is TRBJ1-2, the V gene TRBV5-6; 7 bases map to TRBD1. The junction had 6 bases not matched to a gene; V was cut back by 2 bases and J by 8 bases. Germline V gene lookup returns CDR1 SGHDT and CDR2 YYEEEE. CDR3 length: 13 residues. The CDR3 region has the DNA TGTGCCAGCAGCTTCACAGGGGTGGGCGGCTACACCTTC. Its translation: CASSFTGVGGYTF.

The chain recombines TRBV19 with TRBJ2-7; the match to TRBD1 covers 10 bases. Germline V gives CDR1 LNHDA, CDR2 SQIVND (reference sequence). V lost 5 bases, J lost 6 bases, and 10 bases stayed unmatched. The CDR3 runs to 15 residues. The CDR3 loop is CASSDPGTGAREQYF. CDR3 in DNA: TGTGCCAGTAGTGACCCCGGGACAGGGGCACGCGAGCAGTACTTC.

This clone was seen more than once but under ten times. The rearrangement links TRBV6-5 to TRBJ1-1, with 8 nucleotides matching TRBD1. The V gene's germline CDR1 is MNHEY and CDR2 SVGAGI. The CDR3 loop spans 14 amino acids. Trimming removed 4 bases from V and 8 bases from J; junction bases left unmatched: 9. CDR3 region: CASSSTSGQGEAFF. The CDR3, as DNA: TGTGCCAGCAGTTCAACAAGCGGACAGGGCGAAGCTTTCTTT.

For the CDR3, the DNA is TGTGCCAGCAGTCTCTTAGCGGGGGAATCCTACAATGAGCAGTTCTTC. Translated, it gives CASSLLAGESYNEQFF. The chain carries TRBV27 and TRBJ2-1; 9 positions match TRBD2. The CDR3 extends over 16 amino acids. CDR1 and CDR2 (germline): MNHEY, SMNVEV (reference sequence). V gave up 5 bases and J gave up 1 base; unmatched junction bases: 6.

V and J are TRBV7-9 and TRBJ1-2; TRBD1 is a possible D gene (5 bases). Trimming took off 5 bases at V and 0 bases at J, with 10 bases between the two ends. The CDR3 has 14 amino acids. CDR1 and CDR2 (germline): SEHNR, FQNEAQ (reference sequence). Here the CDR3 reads CASSPQAANYGYTF. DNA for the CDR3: TGTGCCAGCAGCCCACAGGCAGCTAACTATGGCTACACCTTC.

CDR3 DNA: TGCGCCAGCAGCCAAGGGCCTCAGCGGGGGGCCAGCTCCTACAATGAGCAGTTCTTC. Protein sequence: CASSQGPQRGASSYNEQFF. This chain connects TRBV4-1 to TRBJ2-1; TRBD2 agrees at 9 bases. The CDR3 runs to 19 residues. Per the germline V gene, CDR1 is MGHRA and CDR2 is YSYEKL. V dropped 1 base and J dropped 0; count of bases not matched to a gene: 10.

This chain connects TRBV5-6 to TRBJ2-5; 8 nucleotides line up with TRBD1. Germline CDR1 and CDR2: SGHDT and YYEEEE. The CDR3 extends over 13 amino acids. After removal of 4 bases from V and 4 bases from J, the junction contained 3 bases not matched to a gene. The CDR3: CASSQQGGETQYF. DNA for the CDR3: TGTGCCAGCAGCCAACAGGGGGGAGAGACCCAGTACTTC.

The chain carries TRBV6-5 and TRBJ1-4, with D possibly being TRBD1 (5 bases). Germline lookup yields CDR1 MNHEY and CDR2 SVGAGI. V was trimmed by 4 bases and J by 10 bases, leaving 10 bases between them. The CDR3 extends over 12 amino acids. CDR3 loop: CASSSTDGKLFF. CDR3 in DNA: TGTGCCAGCAGTTCGACAGACGGAAAACTGTTTTTT.

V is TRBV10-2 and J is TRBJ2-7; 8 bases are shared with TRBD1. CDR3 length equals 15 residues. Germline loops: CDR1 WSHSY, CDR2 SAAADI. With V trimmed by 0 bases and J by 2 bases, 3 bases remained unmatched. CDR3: CASSESAGGPYEQYF. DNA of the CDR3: TGCGCCAGCAGTGAGTCGGCAGGGGGCCCCTACGAGCAGTACTTC.

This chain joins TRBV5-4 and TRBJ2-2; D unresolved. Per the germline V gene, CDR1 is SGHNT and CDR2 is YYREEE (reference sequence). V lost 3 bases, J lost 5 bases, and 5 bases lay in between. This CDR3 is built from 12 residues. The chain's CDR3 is CASSYGTGELFF. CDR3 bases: TGTGCCAGCAGCTACGGTACCGGGGAGCTGTTTTTT.

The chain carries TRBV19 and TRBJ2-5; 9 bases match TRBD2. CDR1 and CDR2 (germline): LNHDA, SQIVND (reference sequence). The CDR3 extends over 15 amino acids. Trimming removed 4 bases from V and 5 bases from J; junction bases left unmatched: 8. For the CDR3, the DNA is TGTGCCAGTAGTAATGGCGGGGGGGCGGGTGAGACCCAGTACTTC. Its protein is CASSNGGGAGETQYF. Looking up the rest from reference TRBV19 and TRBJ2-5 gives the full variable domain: DGGITQSPKYLFRKEGQNVTLSCEQNLNHDAMYWYRQDPGQGLRLIYYSQIVNDFQKGDIAEGYSVSREKKESFPLTVTSAQKNPTAFYLCASSNGGGAGETQYFGPGTRLLVL.